This T cell receptor beta chain is from a study of Ad26.COV2.S vaccination and SARS-CoV-2 variants (dated by TCRdb to the early 2020s). About the study as a whole: TCRbeta repertoire sequencing was used to assess the specificity and breadth of SARS-CoV-2-reactive T cell receptors after Ad26.COV2.S vaccination. A total of approximately 32 samples were included in the TCR-sequenced set, comprising approximately 20 Ad26.COV2.S vaccine recipients, 5 placebo recipients and 8 SARS-CoV-2 convalescent individuals. What the authors observed across the whole study: After vaccination, substantial breadth of spike-specific CD8+ and CD4+ T cell responses was reported. The authors noted that total T cell responses may have been underestimated by the TCR breadth and depth analyses. Ad26.COV2.S recipients had higher spike-specific TCR breadth than placebo recipients (P = 0.0014). Vaccine and placebo recipients had similar non-spike TCR breadth, a finding consistent with the vaccine containing only spike.

Per the publication, the time point label means: individuals recovered from natural SARS-CoV-2 infection. In the germline V gene, CDR1 corresponds to ENHRY and CDR2 to SYGVKD. Counted from cysteine to phenylalanine, this CDR3 has 14 amino acids. The only DNA kept is the CDR3, 42 bases in frame from the first base. Relative to germline, V is 8 bases shorter and J is 4 bases shorter, with 15 bases between their ends. Points on this clone: Its recognized antigen is unknown. No per-base quality is available; no much larger clone lies one base away.

The immunoSEQ Assay was the method used to sequence TCRbeta CDR3 regions. After extraction, genomic DNA underwent amplification by bias-controlled multiplex PCR, followed by high-throughput sequencing. As for the authors' bioinformatics: Collapsing and filtering of sequences were performed to quantify the absolute abundance of each unique TCRbeta CDR3 region. T cell fraction was estimated by normalization of TCRbeta template counts to usable DNA, with usable DNA being measured through amplification of reference genes present in all nucleated cells. Repertoire TCRs were annotated as SARS-CoV-2-specific when V gene, CDR3 amino acid sequence and J gene were exactly matched to a known reactive TCR set. The reference SARS-CoV-2 TCR set was derived from MIRA and filtered for enrichment in COVID-19-positive ImmuneCODE repertoires, a step that removed public or cross-reactive TCRs. Based on the MIRA antigens, annotated TCRs were further analysed at the level of specific ORF or position within ORF. Breadth was defined as the number of annotated unique rearrangements divided by the total number of unique productive rearrangements, and depth was defined as the summed frequency of the annotated unique rearrangements. TCR breadth was compared between groups using two-sided Wilcoxon rank-sum tests. TCRdb took this table from immuneACCESS and kept in-frame rearrangements with V and J called. Such tables lack part of the clones; where checked against another copy, unresolved V genes explain under half of the gap, and the rest is unexplained. The V and J calls and clone size were taken over from that table, and D and trimming were inferred from the DNA. A total of over 110,000 clones appear in this sample, 86% of them only once. The ten largest account for approximately 5% of the sample.

Recombination joined TRBV10-3 with TRBJ1-3; no D gene call is confident. The material sequenced was peripheral blood, taken after recovery from COVID-19. The sequence derives from a human donor who had recovered from COVID-19. The nucleotide sequence is given as TGTGCCATCGGCAAATGGGCCCACGGAAACACCATATATTTT. Its coded protein is CAIGKWAHGNTIYF.